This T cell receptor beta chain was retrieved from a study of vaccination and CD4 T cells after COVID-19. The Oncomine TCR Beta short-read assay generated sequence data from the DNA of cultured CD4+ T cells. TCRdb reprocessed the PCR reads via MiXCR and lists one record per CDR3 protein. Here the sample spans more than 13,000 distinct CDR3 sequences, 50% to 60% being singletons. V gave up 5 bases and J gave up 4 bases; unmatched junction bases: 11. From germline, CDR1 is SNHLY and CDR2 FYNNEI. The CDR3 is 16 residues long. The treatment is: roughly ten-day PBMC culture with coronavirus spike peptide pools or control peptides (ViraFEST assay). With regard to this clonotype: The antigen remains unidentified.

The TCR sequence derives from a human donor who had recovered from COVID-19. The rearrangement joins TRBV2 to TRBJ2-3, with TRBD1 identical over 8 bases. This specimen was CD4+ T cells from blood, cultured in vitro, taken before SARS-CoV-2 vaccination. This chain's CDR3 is CASSPLHPTGADTQYF. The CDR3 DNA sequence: TGTGCCAGCAGTCCACTCCATCCGACAGGGGCAGATACGCAGTATTTT.